A single sample gave rise to the 21 T cell receptor beta chains below, sequenced in a study of blood T cell repertoires in COVID-19. Using immunoSEQ multiplex PCR, the repertoire was profiled, and TCRdb retains in-frame clones only, with some absent. The sample lists about 140,000 clones, 60% to 80% occurring once. The sequenced sample consisted of peripheral blood. The receptors originated from a woman aged 45-59 years with active or convalescent COVID-19.

This clone was observed once. Here the CDR3 reads CSARDSRTQYF. In DNA form, the CDR3 reads TGCAGTGCTAGGGACTCCCGGACCCAGTACTTC. This rearrangement joins TRBV20-1 to TRBJ2-5; D might be TRBD2 (5 bases). Germline V gene data show CDR1 as DFQATT and CDR2 as SNEGSKA (reference sequence). CDR3 length: 11 amino acids. V lost 3 bases and J 7 bases, leaving 9 bases between the germline ends.

The V call is TRBV7-8, the J call TRBJ1-2; perhaps TRBD1 as D (6 bases). CDR3 length: 13 residues. V was clipped by 4 bases and J by 14 bases, with 20 bases between them. Per the germline V gene, CDR1 is SGHVS and CDR2 is FQNEAQ. CDR3 loop: CASSSQRQVDWTF. CDR3 DNA sequence: TGTGCCAGCAGCTCCCAACGACAGGTGGATTGGACCTTC. The variable domain in full, completed from reference TRBV7-8 and TRBJ1-2, reads GAGVSQSPRYKVAKRGQDVALRCDPISGHVSLFWYQQALGQGPEFLTYFQNEAQLDKSGLPSDRFFAERPEGSVSTLKIQRTQQEDSAVYLCASSSQRQVDWTFGSGTRLTVV.

The chain carries TRBV7-9 and TRBJ1-5; no clear D gene. This CDR3 spans 17 amino acids. Between the trimmed V and J ends, which lost 4 bases and 2 bases, there was a span of 18 bases. The germline CDR1 and CDR2 sequences are SEHNR and FQNEAQ (reference sequence). DNA for the CDR3: TGTGCCAGCAGCTCCTCGGGAGGAACGGGCGGCAATCAGCCCCAGCATTTT. Its protein is CASSSSGGTGGNQPQHF.

Written as DNA, the CDR3 is TGTGCCAGCAGCCCACGTGACATTTCCTATAATTCACCCCTCCACTTT. This codes for CASSPRDISYNSPLHF. The rearrangement joins TRBV7-9 to TRBJ1-6, with unresolved D. V was cut by 5 bases and J by 1 base, with 12 bases left in between. The CDR3 covers 16 residues. Looked up from germline, CDR1 is SEHNR and CDR2 is FQNEAQ (reference sequence).

The V call is TRBV2, the J call TRBJ2-3; a possible D gene is TRBD2 (7 bases). Between the trimmed V and J ends, which lost 8 bases and 9 bases, there was a span of 15 bases. The CDR3 extends over 12 amino acids. Per the germline V gene, CDR1 is SNHLY and CDR2 is FYNNEI. As DNA, the CDR3 is TGTGCCAGCCTGCCGGGGGGCGACACGCAGTATTTT. Translation: CASLPGGDTQYF.

In regard to this clone: Other DNA sequences in this sample translate to the same CDR3. The chain combines TRBV7-2 with TRBJ1-3; perhaps TRBD1 as D (5 bases). Germline V lookup: CDR1 SGHTA, CDR2 FQGNSA. The CDR3 totals 15 residues. V lost 5 bases, J lost 1 base, and 12 bases lay in between. The CDR3 is CASSPGGGSGNTIYF. The CDR3 nucleotides are TGTGCCAGCAGCCCCGGGGGGGGTTCTGGAAACACCATATATTTT.

This chain connects TRBV4-2 to TRBJ2-4, with TRBD2 identical over 11 bases. This CDR3 contains 18 residues. After removal of 1 base from V and 1 base from J, the junction contained 6 bases not matched to a gene. CDR1 is LGHNA and CDR2 is YNFKEQ in the germline V gene. CDR3 in amino acids: CASSQGRLAGGAKNIQYF. CDR3 bases: TGTGCCAGCAGCCAAGGCAGGCTAGCGGGGGGTGCCAAAAACATTCAGTACTTC.

V and J are TRBV7-2 and TRBJ2-1; D uncertain. The CDR3 runs 15 residues. Trimming cost V 3 bases and J 0 bases, with 9 bases left between them. CDR1 is SGHTA and CDR2 is FQGNSA in the germline V gene. This CDR3 is CASSFHPSSYNEQFF. The CDR3 DNA reads as TGTGCCAGCAGCTTTCACCCGAGCTCCTACAATGAGCAGTTCTTC.

This clone was seen a handful of times. The chain uses TRBV5-4 and TRBJ2-3; 8 nucleotides align to TRBD1. Losses at the gene ends were 4 bases for V and 2 bases for J; bases not matched to a gene: 9. The CDR3 length is 16 residues. The germline gives CDR1 SGHNT, CDR2 YYREEE (reference sequence). CDR3 sequence reads: CASSRGQGWDTDTQYF. The CDR3 DNA is TGTGCCAGCAGCCGCGGACAGGGTTGGGACACAGATACGCAGTATTTT.

This sequence joins TRBV29-1 and TRBJ1-2, with D hard to call. Germline V CDR1 and CDR2: SQVTM, ANQGSEA. V lost 4 bases and J lost 8, with 14 bases in between. The CDR3 has 12 amino acids. The CDR3: CSVAGRTGGYTF. As DNA, the CDR3 is TGCAGCGTTGCAGGCCGCACTGGGGGCTACACCTTC.

The gene calls are TRBV2 and TRBJ1-2; D possibly corresponds to TRBD1 (5 bases). The ends were cut back, 3 bases at V and 7 bases at J, with 15 bases in the middle. CDR3 length: 14 amino acids. Germline V CDR1 and CDR2: SNHLY, FYNNEI. The CDR3 coding sequence is TGTGCCAGCAGTGAGGGTGGGGCAGGCCGTGGCTACACCTTC. Translating it yields CASSEGGAGRGYTF. Looking up the rest from reference TRBV2 and TRBJ1-2 gives the full variable domain: EPEVTQTPSHQVTQMGQEVILRCVPISNHLYFYWYRQILGQKVEFLVSFYNNEISEKSEIFDDQFSVERPDGSNFTLKIRSTKLEDSAMYFCASSEGGAGRGYTFGSGTRLTVV.

This clone was counted between two and nine times. The chain employs TRBV7-8 and TRBJ2-1; TRBD1 matches at 7 bases. CDR1 and CDR2 from the germline V gene are SGHVS and FQNEAQ. This CDR3 region has 14 residues. Trimming at V came to 3 bases and at J to 4 bases, leaving 3 bases not matched to a gene. CDR3 in amino acids: CASSLDRLYNEQFF. Here the CDR3 DNA reads TGTGCCAGCAGCTTGGACAGGTTATACAATGAGCAGTTCTTC.

This rearrangement joins TRBV6-5 to TRBJ1-1, with D unresolved. Germline V gene sequence: CDR1 MNHEY, CDR2 SVGAGI. V shed 6 bases and J shed 3 bases, with 11 bases lying between them. This CDR3 is built from 13 residues. The CDR3 here is CASRGGRDTEAFF. The CDR3 DNA follows: TGTGCCAGCAGGGGAGGGCGAGACACTGAAGCTTTCTTT.

This clone was observed a single time. The chain combines TRBV7-3 with TRBJ2-2, with 13 nucleotides matching TRBD2. The CDR3 is made up of 17 amino acids. Germline CDR1 SGHTA, CDR2 FQGTGA. After removal of 4 bases from V and 6 bases from J, the junction contained 8 bases not matched to a gene. The CDR3 protein is CASSSQGLAGPAGELFF. The CDR3 coding sequence is TGTGCCAGCAGCTCCCAGGGACTAGCGGGACCCGCCGGGGAGCTGTTTTTT.

V gene TRBV18 combines with J gene TRBJ1-1; a possible D gene is TRBD1 (6 bases). V dropped 5 bases and J dropped 6 bases, with 10 bases sitting between them. The CDR3 is made up of 12 amino acids. Looked up from germline, CDR1 is KGHSH and CDR2 is LQKENI. The CDR3 nucleotides are TGTGCCAGCTCATTCTCAGGGGCTGAAGCTTTCTTT. Translating it yields CASSFSGAEAFF.

V and J are TRBV5-1 and TRBJ2-7; the match to TRBD1 covers 7 bases. The CDR3 contains 14 residues. Unmatched junction bases numbered 5, after V lost 4 bases and J lost 1 base. Germline CDR1 reads SGHRS; CDR2 reads YFSETQ. CDR3 sequence reads: CASSPGTDSYEQYF. In DNA, the CDR3 is TGCGCCAGCAGCCCCGGGACAGATTCCTACGAGCAGTACTTC.

This clone was seen a handful of times. The gene calls are TRBV7-9 and TRBJ2-7; D is unresolved. The CDR3 totals 12 residues. Per germline, CDR1 SEHNR and CDR2 FQNEAQ (reference sequence). V was clipped by 1 base and J by 4 bases, with 5 bases between them. This chain's CDR3 is CASSLDLYEQYF. CDR3 DNA: TGTGCCAGCAGCTTAGATCTATACGAGCAGTACTTC.

The chain couples TRBV7-2 to TRBJ2-1; 11 positions match TRBD2. The junction had 6 bases not matched to a gene; V was cut back by 5 bases and J by 6 bases. The CDR3 covers 15 residues. Germline V gene lookup returns CDR1 SGHTA and CDR2 FQGNSA. CDR3 region: CASSLLAGGFNEQFF. The CDR3 DNA is TGTGCCAGCAGCCTTCTAGCGGGGGGCTTCAATGAGCAGTTCTTC.

This chain links TRBV30 with TRBJ2-3; 7 bases match TRBD2. Losses at the gene ends were 2 bases for V and 7 bases for J; bases not matched to a gene: 12. This CDR3 is built from 15 residues. Germline V gives CDR1 GTSNPN, CDR2 SVGIG (reference sequence). The CDR3 DNA reads as TGTGCCTGGAGTAAGCGGGGCGGGCGAGAGAATACGCAGTATTTT. This codes for CAWSKRGGRENTQYF.

This clone was found once. The chain employs TRBV7-9 and TRBJ1-1; D is undetermined. This CDR3 contains 13 residues. CDR1 and CDR2 (germline): SEHNR, FQNEAQ (reference sequence). Trimming stripped 3 bases from V and 4 bases from J, with 9 bases between. DNA for the CDR3: TGTGCCAGCAGCTTTGGGCATAGCACTGAAGCTTTCTTT. This gives the protein CASSFGHSTEAFF. The variable domain in full, with the rest retrieved from reference TRBV7-9 and TRBJ1-1, is DTGVSQNPRHKITKRGQNVTFRCDPISEHNRLYWYRQTLGQGPEFLTYFQNEAQLEKSRLLSDRFSAERPKGSFSTLEIQRTEQGDSAMYLCASSFGHSTEAFFGQGTRLTVV.

The chain couples TRBV10-3 to TRBJ1-6, with a tentative D call TRBD1 (5 bases). V was shortened by 8 bases and J by 13 bases, with 18 bases between the two germline ends. CDR1 and CDR2 from the germline V gene are ENHRY and SYGVKD. CDR3 size: 13 residues. This chain's CDR3 is CAIRGDWTDPLHF. The CDR3 DNA reads as TGTGCCATCCGGGGGGACTGGACCGATCCCCTCCACTTT.